This T cell receptor beta chain was identified in a study of CD8+CD57+ T cells in acquired aplastic anemia (dated by TCRdb to 2017 to 2018). Regarding the study in general: Extracted DNA from sorted CD4+ and CD8+ cells averaged approximately 3.4 ug, ranging from about 0.18 to 27.4 ug. CD8+CD57+ expansion was defined as a frequency above the mean frequency observed in healthy subjects.

The V and J ends are trimmed by 3 bases and 6 bases, leaving 21 bases between them. From a lookup of the germline V gene (reference sequence), CDR1 and CDR2 are DFQATT and SNEGSKA. From its cysteine to its phenylalanine, the CDR3 spans 16 amino acids. Solely the CDR3 DNA is kept, with 48 bases framed from the first base. Flow cytometry had shown CD8+CD57+ cell expansion in the patients selected for sequencing. Every patient had a diagnosis of severe acquired aplastic anemia based on International Study of Aplastic Anemia and Agranulocytosis and Camitta criteria. No therapy had been received by the patients at the time of blood sampling. In this study, sorted CD4+ and CD8+ T cells from the blood of healthy subjects and of severe aplastic anemia patients had their TCR repertoires deep-sequenced. Patients were enrolled under clinicaltrials.gov protocols 00001620, 01623167, 00001397, 00071045, 00081523 and 00961064 in the USA. Ficoll-Paque density gradient centrifugation was used to isolate peripheral blood mononuclear cells. Before DNA extraction, CD4+ and CD8+ T cells were sorted with FACS or magnetic beads.

Genomic DNA was used as template for profiling of TCR beta VDJ combinations and CDR3 sequences. An Illumina HiSeq 2000 was used for TCR repertoire sequencing. On the authors' methods: Repertoires were assessed using TRBV/TRBJ rearrangement plots, CDR3 size and DJ length profiles, and Simpson's diversity index. The most abundant DNA sequence in the deep sequencing data was defined as the immunodominant clone. CDR3 amino acid sequences were checked for sharing across subjects and were also compared against the VDJdb database and published repertoires. TCRdb's own reprocessing of the public reads used fastp at Q25 and MiXCR and kept productive beta chains. Entries are consolidated by CDR3 protein sequence, retaining the most common genes and DNA. The V and J calls and clone size come from TCRdb's table, not from the authors' own analysis. The sample records under 350,000 distinct CDR3 sequences, 45% to 65% of which are singletons. 1% to 1.5% of the sample belongs to the ten largest clones.

This clonotype was counted many times. Its antigen target is currently unknown. Base qualities are missing; no much larger clone stands one base away. Study-wide findings and limitations: Patients and healthy controls showed no significant difference in CD8+ Simpson's diversity (P=0.060). Around 30 CD8+ CDR3 sequences were found to be shared between patients and controls, but these sequences appeared to be highly expressed in patients and within the immunodominant clones of the patients.

The chain employs TRBV20-1 and TRBJ2-1; a tentative D match to TRBD2 spans 6 bases. The source material was sorted CD4+, CD8+, or CD8+CD57+ T cells (not recorded which) from PBMCs. The TCR originated in a human donor with aplastic anemia. CDR3 protein: CSARGGGAGMVNEQFF. The DNA sequence follows: TGCAGTGCTAGGGGGGGAGGAGCGGGTATGGTCAATGAGCAGTTCTTC.